This T cell receptor (beta chain) was documented in a study of OX40 agonist ivuxolimab in advanced cancers. V was cut by 7 bases and J by 2 bases, with 12 bases left in between. This CDR3 contains 14 residues. Germline V gene lookup returns CDR1 LGHNT and CDR2 FRNRAP. A word on this clone: Antigen unknown.

Clones were read by immunoSEQ multiplex PCR, and TCRdb kept only the in-frame ones, dropping some. Of about 58,000 clones in the sample, 85% to 90% were seen once. Findings and caveats of the study: Low normalized T-cell clonal expansion was also seen in some nonresponders.

This sequence originates from an adult with an advanced solid tumor such as melanoma, head and neck, liver or kidney cancer. Sample: CD4+ or CD8+ T cells sorted from blood, taken in a trial of the OX40 agonist ivuxolimab. V gene TRBV12-5 combines with J gene TRBJ1-5; D not certain. As DNA, the CDR3 is TGTGCTAGTGTCGGGGAGGGCGGCAATCAGCCCCAGCATTTT. Translation: CASVGEGGNQPQHF.